One TCR beta chain is described in this entry. Its specificity is unknown. This sample was included in a study of T cell repertoires in cytomegalovirus infection. Findings of the study overall: Frequencies of public TCR beta families were cumulated, and this identified carriers of CMV plus the relevant HLA.

TCRdb reprocessed the reads via MiXCR and lists one record per CDR3 protein. The table includes 160,000 or so distinct CDR3 sequences, 17% detected once. The CDR3 consists of 15 residues. The V gene's germline CDR1 is LNHNV and CDR2 YYDKDF (reference sequence). The V end was cut by 4 bases, the J end by 5 bases, with 18 bases between. The clonotype originates from a human donor in good health (CMV status not recorded). Some clones in this sample may be carry-over from other donors' samples. V is TRBV15 and J is TRBJ2-7; TRBD1 might be the D (6 bases). The source material was CD8+ T cells from PBMCs. The CDR3 DNA sequence: TGTGCCACCAGCACTAACAGGGCTGTTAGCAACGAGCAGTACTTC. Encoded protein: CATSTNRAVSNEQYF. The full variable domain, with the rest looked up from reference TRBV15 and TRBJ2-7, is DAMVIQNPRYQVTQFGKPVTLSCSQTLNHNVMYWYQQKSSQAPKLLFHYYDKDFNNEADTPDNFQSRRPNTSFCFLDIRSPGLGDTAMYLCATSTNRAVSNEQYFGPGTRLTVT.